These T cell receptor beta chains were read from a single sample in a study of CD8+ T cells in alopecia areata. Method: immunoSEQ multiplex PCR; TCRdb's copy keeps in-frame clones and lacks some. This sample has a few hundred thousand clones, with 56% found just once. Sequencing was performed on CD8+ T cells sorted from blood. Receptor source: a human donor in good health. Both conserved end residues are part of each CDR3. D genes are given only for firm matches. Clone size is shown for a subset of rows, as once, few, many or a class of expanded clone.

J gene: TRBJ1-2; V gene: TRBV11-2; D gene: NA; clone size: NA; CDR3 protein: CASSSSAGTILYGYTF; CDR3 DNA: TGTGCCAGCAGCTCCAGCGCAGGGACCATCCTCTATGGCTACACCTTC
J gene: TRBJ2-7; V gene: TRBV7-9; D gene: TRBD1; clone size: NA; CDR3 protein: CASSSQGANSHEQYF; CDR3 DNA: TGTGCCAGCAGCTCGCAGGGGGCGAATAGCCACGAGCAGTACTTC
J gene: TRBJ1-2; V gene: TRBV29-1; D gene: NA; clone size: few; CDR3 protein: CSGGPEDGYTF; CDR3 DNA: TGCAGCGGGGGTCCGGAGGATGGCTACACCTTC
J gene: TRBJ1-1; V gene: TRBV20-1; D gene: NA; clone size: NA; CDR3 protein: CSGGSREEAFF; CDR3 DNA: TGCAGTGGCGGCTCACGGGAAGAAGCTTTCTTT
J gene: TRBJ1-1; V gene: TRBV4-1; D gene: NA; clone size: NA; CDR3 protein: CASSQEPVVGPGNTEAFF; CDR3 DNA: TGCGCCAGCAGCCAAGAGCCGGTCGTGGGCCCGGGGAACACTGAAGCTTTCTTT
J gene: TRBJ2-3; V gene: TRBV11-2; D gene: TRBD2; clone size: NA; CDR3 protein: CASTLGLAGSTDTQYF; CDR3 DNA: TGTGCCAGCACCTTAGGACTAGCGGGTAGCACAGATACGCAGTATTTT
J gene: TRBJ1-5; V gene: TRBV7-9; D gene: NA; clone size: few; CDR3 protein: CASSSLNQPQHF; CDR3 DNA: TGTGCCAGCAGCTCTCTGAATCAGCCCCAGCATTTT
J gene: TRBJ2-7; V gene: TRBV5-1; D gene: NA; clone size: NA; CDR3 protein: CASSTSYEQYF; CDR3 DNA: TGCGCCAGCAGCACCTCCTACGAGCAGTACTTC
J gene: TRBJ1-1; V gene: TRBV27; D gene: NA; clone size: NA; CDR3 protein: CASSPLRERARFMNTEAFF; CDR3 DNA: TGTGCCAGCAGTCCACTCCGGGAAAGGGCAAGATTCATGAACACTGAAGCTTTCTTT
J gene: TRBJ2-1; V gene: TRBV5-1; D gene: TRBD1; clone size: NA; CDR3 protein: CASSFKGAPHNEQFF; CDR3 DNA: TGCGCCAGCAGCTTCAAGGGGGCGCCCCACAATGAGCAGTTCTTC
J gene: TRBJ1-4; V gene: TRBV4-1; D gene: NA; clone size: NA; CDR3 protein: CASSQDHTGEKLFF; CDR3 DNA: TGCGCCAGCAGCCAAGATCATACGGGTGAAAAACTGTTTTTT
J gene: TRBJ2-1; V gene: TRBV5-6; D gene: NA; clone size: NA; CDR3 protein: CASSPGTPGDEQFF; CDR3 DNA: TGTGCCAGCAGCCCCGGGACCCCTGGCGATGAGCAGTTCTTC
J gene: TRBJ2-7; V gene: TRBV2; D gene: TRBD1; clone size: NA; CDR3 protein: CASRVGQGAYEQYF; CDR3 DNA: TGTGCCAGCAGAGTTGGACAGGGCGCCTACGAGCAGTACTTC
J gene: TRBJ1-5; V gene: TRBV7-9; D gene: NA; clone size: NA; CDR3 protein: CASSLAPGVDQPQHF; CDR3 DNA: TGTGCCAGCAGCTTGGCTCCAGGGGTAGATCAGCCCCAGCATTTT
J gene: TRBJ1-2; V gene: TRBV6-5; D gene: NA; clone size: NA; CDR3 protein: CASSPGTALQGYTF; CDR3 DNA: TGTGCCAGCAGTCCGGGGACGGCCTTGCAGGGCTACACCTTC
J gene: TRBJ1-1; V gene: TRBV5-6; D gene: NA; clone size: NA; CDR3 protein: CASRGVYNTEAFF; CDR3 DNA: TGTGCCAGCAGAGGGGTTTATAACACTGAAGCTTTCTTT
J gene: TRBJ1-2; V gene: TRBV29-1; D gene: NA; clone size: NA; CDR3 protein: CSVEWENHYGYTF; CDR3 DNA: TGCAGCGTTGAATGGGAGAACCACTATGGCTACACCTTC
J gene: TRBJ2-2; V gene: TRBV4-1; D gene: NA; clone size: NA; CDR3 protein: CASSQDRANTGELFF; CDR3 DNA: TGCGCCAGCAGCCAGGACAGAGCGAACACCGGGGAGCTGTTTTTT
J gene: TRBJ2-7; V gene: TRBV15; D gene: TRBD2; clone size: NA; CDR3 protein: CAIKPGGSYEQYF; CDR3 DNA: TGTGCCATCAAACCCGGGGGGTCCTACGAGCAGTACTTC
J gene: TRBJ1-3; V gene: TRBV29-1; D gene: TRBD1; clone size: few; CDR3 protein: CSAGGAGNTIYF; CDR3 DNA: TGCAGCGCAGGGGGCGCAGGAAACACCATATATTTT
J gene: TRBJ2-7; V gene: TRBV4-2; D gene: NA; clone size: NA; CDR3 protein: CASSLSVQEDSYEQYF; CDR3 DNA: TGTGCCAGCAGCCTAAGTGTCCAGGAAGACTCCTACGAGCAGTACTTC
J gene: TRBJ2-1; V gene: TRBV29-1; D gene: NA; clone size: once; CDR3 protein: CSVEANTAWQFF; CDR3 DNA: TGCAGCGTTGAGGCTAACACCGCGTGGCAGTTCTTC
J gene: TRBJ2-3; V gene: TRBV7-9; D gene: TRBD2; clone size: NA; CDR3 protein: CASSPTSGGYTDTQYF; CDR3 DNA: TGTGCCAGCAGCCCCACGTCGGGAGGCTACACAGATACGCAGTATTTT
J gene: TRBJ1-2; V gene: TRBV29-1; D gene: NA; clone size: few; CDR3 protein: CSVEGGQTYGYTF; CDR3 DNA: TGCAGCGTTGAAGGTGGACAGACCTATGGCTACACCTTC
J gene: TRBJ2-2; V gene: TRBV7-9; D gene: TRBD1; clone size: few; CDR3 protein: CASSFWTGVAGELFF; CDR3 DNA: TGTGCCAGCAGCTTTTGGACAGGGGTCGCCGGGGAGCTGTTTTTT
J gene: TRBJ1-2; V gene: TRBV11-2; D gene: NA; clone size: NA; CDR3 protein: CASSLARDGYTF; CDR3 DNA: TGTGCCAGCAGCTTAGCGAGGGACGGCTACACCTTC
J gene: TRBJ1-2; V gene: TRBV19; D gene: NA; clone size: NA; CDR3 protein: CASSGGDYGYTF; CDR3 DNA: TGTGCCAGCAGCGGGGGTGATTATGGCTACACCTTC
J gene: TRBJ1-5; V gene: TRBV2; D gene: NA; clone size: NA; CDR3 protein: CASSEQENQPQHF; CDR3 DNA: TGTGCCAGCAGTGAACAAGAGAATCAGCCCCAGCATTTT
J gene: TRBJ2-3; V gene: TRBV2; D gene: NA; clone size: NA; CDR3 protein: CASSGGTKDTQYF; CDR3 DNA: TGTGCCAGCAGCGGAGGGACCAAAGATACGCAGTATTTT
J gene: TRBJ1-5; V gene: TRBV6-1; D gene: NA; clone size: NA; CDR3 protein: CASSEASQPQHF; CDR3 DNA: TGTGCCAGCAGTGAAGCGTCCCAGCCCCAGCATTTT
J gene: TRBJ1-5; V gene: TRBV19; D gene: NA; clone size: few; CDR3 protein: CASRGSWGNQPQHF; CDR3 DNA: TGTGCCAGTAGGGGAAGTTGGGGCAATCAGCCCCAGCATTTT
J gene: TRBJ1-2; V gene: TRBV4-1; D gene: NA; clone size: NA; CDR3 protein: CASSHGGAGDYGYTF; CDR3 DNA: TGCGCCAGCAGCCACGGGGGGGCAGGGGACTATGGCTACACCTTC
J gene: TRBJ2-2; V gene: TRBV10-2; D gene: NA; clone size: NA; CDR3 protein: CATENTGELFF; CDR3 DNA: TGCGCCACCGAGAACACCGGGGAGCTGTTTTTT
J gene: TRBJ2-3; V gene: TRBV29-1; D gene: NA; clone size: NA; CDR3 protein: CSVRQGGPRDTQYF; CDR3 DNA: TGCAGCGTTCGACAGGGAGGGCCGAGAGATACGCAGTATTTT
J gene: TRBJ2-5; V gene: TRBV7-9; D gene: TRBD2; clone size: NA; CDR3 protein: CASSHPERLAGETQYF; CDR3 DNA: TGTGCCAGCAGCCACCCGGAGAGACTAGCGGGAGAGACCCAGTACTTC
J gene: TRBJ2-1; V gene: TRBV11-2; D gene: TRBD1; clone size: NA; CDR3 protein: CASSSQGAYEQFF; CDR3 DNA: TGTGCCAGCAGTTCCCAGGGGGCATATGAGCAGTTCTTC
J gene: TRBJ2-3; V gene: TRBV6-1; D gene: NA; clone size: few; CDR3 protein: CASSESREIPSTDTQYF; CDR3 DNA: TGTGCCAGCAGTGAATCCAGGGAAATTCCTAGCACAGATACGCAGTATTTT
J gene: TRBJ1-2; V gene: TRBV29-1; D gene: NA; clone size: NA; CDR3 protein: CSVEGGKGGYTF; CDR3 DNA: TGCAGCGTTGAAGGGGGAAAGGGTGGCTACACCTTC
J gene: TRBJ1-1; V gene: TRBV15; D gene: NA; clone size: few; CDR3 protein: CATSRDRGGTEAFF; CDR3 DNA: TGTGCCACCAGCAGAGATCGGGGGGGCACTGAAGCTTTCTTT
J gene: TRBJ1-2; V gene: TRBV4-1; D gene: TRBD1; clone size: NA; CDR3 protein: CASSQQSGQGASYTF; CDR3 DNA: TGCGCCAGCAGCCAACAGTCCGGACAGGGGGCTTCCTACACCTTC
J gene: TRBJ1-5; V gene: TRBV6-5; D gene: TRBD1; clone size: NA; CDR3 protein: CASSYGQGNQPQHF; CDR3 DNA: TGTGCCAGCAGTTACGGACAGGGGAATCAGCCCCAGCATTTT
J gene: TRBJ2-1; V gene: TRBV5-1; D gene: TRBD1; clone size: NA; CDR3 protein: CASSLDGDRGMFWNEQFF; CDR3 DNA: TGCGCCAGCAGCTTGGACGGGGACAGGGGGATGTTTTGGAATGAGCAGTTCTTC
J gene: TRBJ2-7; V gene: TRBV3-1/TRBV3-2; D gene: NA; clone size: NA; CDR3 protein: CASSPPYF; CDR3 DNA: TGTGCCAGCAGCCCCCCGTACTTC
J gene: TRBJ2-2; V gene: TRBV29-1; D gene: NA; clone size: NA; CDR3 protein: CSVAPTGELFF; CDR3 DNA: TGCAGCGTAGCTCCTACCGGGGAGCTGTTTTTT
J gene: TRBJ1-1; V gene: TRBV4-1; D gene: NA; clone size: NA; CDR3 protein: CASSPWAGPYGAFF; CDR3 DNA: TGCGCCAGCAGCCCTTGGGCGGGCCCGTACGGAGCTTTCTTT
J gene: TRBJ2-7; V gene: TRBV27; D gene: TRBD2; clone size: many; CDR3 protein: CASSLASGNEQYF; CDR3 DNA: TGTGCCAGCAGTTTGGCTAGCGGGAACGAGCAGTACTTC
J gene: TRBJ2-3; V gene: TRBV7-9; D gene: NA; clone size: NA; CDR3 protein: CASRPFGRDTQYF; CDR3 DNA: TGTGCCAGCAGACCCTTCGGACGCGATACGCAGTATTTT
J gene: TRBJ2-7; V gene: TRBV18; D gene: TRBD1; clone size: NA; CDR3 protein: CASSPGTGFYEQYF; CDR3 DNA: TGTGCCAGCTCACCCGGGACAGGGTTCTACGAGCAGTACTTC
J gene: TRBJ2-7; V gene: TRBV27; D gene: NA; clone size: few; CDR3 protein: CASSTQGEQYF; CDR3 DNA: TGTGCCAGCAGCACACAGGGAGAGCAGTACTTC
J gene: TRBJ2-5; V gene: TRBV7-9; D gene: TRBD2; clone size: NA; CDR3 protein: CASSYVPGGKPETQYF; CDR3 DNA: TGTGCCAGCAGCTATGTTCCGGGGGGAAAGCCAGAGACCCAGTACTTC
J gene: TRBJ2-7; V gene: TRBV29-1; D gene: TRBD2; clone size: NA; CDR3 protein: CSVVGGVLIDEQYF; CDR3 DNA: TGCAGCGTTGTGGGGGGGGTCCTCATCGACGAGCAGTACTTC
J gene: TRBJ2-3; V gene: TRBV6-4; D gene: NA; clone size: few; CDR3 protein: CASSEDRTDTQYF; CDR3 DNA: TGTGCCAGCAGTGAGGACCGCACAGATACGCAGTATTTT
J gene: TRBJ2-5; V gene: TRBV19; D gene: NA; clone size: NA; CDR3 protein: CASRYAGGQETQYF; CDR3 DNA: TGTGCCAGTAGATACGCCGGCGGACAAGAGACCCAGTACTTC
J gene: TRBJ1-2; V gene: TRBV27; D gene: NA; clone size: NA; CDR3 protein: CASSFGTPGSGYTF; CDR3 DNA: TGTGCCAGCAGTTTTGGCACCCCGGGGAGTGGCTACACCTTC
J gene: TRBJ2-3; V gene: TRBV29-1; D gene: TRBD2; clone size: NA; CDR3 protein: CSAFEGTTADTQYF; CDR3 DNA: TGCAGCGCCTTTGAAGGGACTACGGCAGATACGCAGTATTTT